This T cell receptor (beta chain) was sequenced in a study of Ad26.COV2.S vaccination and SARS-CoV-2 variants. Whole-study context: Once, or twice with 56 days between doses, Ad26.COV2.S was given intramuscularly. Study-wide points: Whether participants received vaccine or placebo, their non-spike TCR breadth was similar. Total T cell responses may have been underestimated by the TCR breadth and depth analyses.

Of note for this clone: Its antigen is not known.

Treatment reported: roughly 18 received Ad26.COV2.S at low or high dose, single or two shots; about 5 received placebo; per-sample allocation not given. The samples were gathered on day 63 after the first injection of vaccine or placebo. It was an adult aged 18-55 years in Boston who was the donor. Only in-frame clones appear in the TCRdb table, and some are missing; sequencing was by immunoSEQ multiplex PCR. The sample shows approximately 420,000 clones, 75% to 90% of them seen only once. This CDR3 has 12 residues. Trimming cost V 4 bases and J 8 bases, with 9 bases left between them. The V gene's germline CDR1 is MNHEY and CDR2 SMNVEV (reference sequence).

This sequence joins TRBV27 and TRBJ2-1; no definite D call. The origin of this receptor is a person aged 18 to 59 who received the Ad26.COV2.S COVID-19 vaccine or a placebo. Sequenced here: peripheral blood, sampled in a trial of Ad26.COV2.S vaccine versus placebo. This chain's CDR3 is CASSSLFYEQFF. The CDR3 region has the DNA TGTGCCAGCAGTTCCTTATTCTATGAGCAGTTCTTC.